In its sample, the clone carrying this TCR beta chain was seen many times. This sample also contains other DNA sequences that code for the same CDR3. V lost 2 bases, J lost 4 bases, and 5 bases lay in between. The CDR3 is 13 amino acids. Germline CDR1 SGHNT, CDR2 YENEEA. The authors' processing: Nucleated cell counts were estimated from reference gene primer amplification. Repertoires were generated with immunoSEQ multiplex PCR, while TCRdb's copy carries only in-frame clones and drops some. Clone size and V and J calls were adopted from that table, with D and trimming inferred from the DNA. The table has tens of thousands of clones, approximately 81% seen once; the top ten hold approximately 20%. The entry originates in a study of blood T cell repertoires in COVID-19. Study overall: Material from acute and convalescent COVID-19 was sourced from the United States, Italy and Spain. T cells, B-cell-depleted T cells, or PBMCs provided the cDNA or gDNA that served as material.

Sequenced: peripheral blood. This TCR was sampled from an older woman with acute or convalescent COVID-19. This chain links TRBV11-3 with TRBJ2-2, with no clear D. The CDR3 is CASSLSGTGELFF. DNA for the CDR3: TGTGCCAGCAGCTTATCAGGCACCGGGGAGCTGTTTTTT.